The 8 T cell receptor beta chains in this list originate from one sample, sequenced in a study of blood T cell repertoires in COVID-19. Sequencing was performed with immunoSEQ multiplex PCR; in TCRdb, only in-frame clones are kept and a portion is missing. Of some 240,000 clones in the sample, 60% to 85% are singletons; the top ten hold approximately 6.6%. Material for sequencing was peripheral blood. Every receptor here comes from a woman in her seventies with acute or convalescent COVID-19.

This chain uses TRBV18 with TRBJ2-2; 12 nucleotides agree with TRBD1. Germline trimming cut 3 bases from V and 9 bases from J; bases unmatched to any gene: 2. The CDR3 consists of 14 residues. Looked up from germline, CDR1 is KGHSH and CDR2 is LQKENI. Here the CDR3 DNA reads TGTGCCAGCTCACCGGGACAGGGGGCGAGGGAGCTGTTTTTT. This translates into CASSPGQGARELFF.

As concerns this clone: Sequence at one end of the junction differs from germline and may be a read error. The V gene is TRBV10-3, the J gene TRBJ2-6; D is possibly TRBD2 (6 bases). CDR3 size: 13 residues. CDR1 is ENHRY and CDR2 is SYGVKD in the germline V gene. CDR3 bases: TGTGCCATCATTCTAAGGGAGGCAGGGACCTTCGCGTTT. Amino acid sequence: CAIILREAGTFAF.

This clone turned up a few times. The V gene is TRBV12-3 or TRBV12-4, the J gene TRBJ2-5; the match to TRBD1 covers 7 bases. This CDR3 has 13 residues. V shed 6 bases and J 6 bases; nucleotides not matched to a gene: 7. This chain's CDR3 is CASSLGQSKTQYF. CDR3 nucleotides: TGTGCCAGCAGCTTGGGACAGAGCAAGACCCAGTACTTC.

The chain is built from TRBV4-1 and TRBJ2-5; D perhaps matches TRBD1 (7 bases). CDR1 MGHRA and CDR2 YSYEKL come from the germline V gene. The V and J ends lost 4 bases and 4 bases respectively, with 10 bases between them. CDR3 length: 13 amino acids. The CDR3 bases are TGCGCCAGCAGCCGACAGGGAGGAGAGACCCAGTACTTC. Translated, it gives CASSRQGGETQYF.

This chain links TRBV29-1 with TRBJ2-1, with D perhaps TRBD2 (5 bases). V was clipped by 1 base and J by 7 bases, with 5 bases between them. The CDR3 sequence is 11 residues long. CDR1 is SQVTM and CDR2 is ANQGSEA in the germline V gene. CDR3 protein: CSVEAGNEQFF. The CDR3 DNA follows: TGCAGCGTTGAAGCGGGGAATGAGCAGTTCTTC.

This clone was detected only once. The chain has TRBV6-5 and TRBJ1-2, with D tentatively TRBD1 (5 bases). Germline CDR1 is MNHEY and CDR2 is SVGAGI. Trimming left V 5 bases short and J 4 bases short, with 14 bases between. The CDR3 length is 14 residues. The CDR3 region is CASSTRQSPYGYTF. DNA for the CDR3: TGTGCCAGCAGTACCCGACAGTCGCCCTATGGCTACACCTTC.

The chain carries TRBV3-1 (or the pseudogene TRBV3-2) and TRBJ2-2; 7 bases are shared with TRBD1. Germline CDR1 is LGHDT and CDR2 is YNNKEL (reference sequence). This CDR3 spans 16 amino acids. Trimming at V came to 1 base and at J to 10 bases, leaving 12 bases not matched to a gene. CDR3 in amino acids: CASSQGVSGQVEELFF. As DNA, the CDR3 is TGTGCCAGCAGCCAAGGGGTCTCAGGACAGGTTGAGGAGCTGTTTTTT.

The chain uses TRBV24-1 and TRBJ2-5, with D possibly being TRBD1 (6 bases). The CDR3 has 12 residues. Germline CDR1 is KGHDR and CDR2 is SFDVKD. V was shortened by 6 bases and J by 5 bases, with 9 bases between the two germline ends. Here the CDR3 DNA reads TGTGCCACCAGTACAGGGTACGAGACCCAGTACTTC. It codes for CATSTGYETQYF.